This TCR beta chain stems from a study of blood T cell repertoires in COVID-19. With 4 bases removed from V and 5 bases from J, the gap between germline ends came to 12 bases. The length of the CDR3 is 13 residues. In germline, CDR1 is SGHRS, CDR2 YFSETQ. Using immunoSEQ multiplex PCR, the repertoire was profiled, and TCRdb retains in-frame clones only, with some absent. Of about 320,000 clones listed, roughly 88% are singletons. Participants, about 18 to 100 years old, spanned around 26 US areas. The rearrangement joins TRBV5-1 to TRBJ1-1; D possibly corresponds to TRBD1 (5 bases). Sequencing was done on a sample of PBMCs or T cells enriched from blood (not recorded which). The clonotype was recovered from a man in his thirties or forties who had recovered from COVID-19. The CDR3 sequence: CASSPVKGTEAFF. DNA for the CDR3: TGCGCCAGCAGCCCTGTCAAGGGGACTGAAGCTTTCTTT.